This TCR beta chain is drawn from a study of T cell responses to AZD1222 COVID-19 vaccine. The study, taken as a whole, reports: Reports say nearly half of spike-specific TCRs go after unmutated variant regions. The sample set comprised mostly white British donors with more females, and clonal diversity was possibly underestimated.

On this clone itself: Antigen: not known.

This CDR3 has 11 residues. CDR1 SQVTM and CDR2 ANQGSEA come from the germline V gene. The junction had 2 bases not matched to a gene; V was cut back by 7 bases and J by 7 bases. The table came from immunoSEQ multiplex PCR; TCRdb's copy has only in-frame clones and leaves some out. This table has under 150,000 clones, about 88% appearing once. The starting material was peripheral blood, obtained on day 0 of AZD1222 vaccination. The chain has TRBV29-1 and TRBJ2-3, with TRBD2 matching over 10 bases. This sequence originates from an adult in good health. DNA of the CDR3: TGCAGCGGGGGACTAGCGAATACGCAGTATTTT. Encoded protein: CSGGLANTQYF.